One and the same sample provided the 15 T cell receptor beta chains below, sequenced in a study of glioma-infiltrating T cells. TCR alpha and beta CDR3 regions were amplified from RNA using iRepertoire nested multiplex PCR. TCRdb recomputed calls from the multiplex PCR reads with MiXCR, one row per CDR3 protein. Altogether about 400,000 distinct CDR3 sequences are present, about 40% being singletons, with the ten largest covering more than 10%. Source material: glioma tissue, nonneoplastic brain tissue, or PBMCs (not recorded which). These TCRs come from a human donor with low-grade glioma or glioblastoma, undergoing nonglioma brain surgery, or in good health (not recorded which).

Concerning this clonotype: Its ends do not fully match the called genes, so a read error is possible. The chain employs TRBV11-2 and TRBJ2-7, with TRBD2 identical over 8 bases. The germline CDR1 and CDR2 sequences are SGHAT and FQNNGV. The CDR3 runs 15 residues. In DNA, the CDR3 is TGTGCCAGCAGCTCCCGGGCTAGCGGGTCCTGCGAGCAGTACTTC. It encodes CASSSRASGSCEQYF.

This clonotype has just a few counts. J is TRBJ2-2 and V is TRBV14; weak D call: TRBD1 (5 bases). CDR1 SGHDN and CDR2 FVKESK come from the germline V gene. CDR3 length: 15 residues. V lost 4 bases, J lost 1 base, and 10 bases lay in between. This CDR3 is CASSPTVLNTGELFF. The CDR3, as DNA: TGTGCCAGCAGCCCGACAGTTCTGAACACCGGGGAGCTGTTTTTT.

The chain links TRBV7-2 to TRBJ1-2; maybe TRBD1 (5 bases). Germline CDR1 SGHTA, CDR2 FQGNSA. V was cut by 1 base and J by 2 bases, with 8 bases left in between. This CDR3 region has 14 residues. This CDR3 reads CASSLDRDNYGYTF. The CDR3 DNA reads as TGTGCCAGCAGCTTAGATCGGGACAACTATGGCTACACCTTC.

Remarks on this clonotype: A read error may explain this, as a much larger clone is one base away. V and J are TRBV15 and TRBJ1-1; no reliable D call. There are 15 residues in the CDR3. CDR1 LNHNV and CDR2 YYDKDF come from the germline V gene (reference sequence). The CDR3 sequence is CATRRVESLNTEAFF. The CDR3 nucleotides are TGTGCCACCAGAAGAGTCGAGAGCCTGAACACTGAAGCTTTCTTT. The variable domain in full, completed from reference TRBV15 and TRBJ1-1, reads DAMVIQNPRYQVTQFGKPVTLSCSQTLNHNVMYWYQQKSSQAPKLLFHYYDKDFNNEADTPDNFQSRRPNTSFCFLDIRSPGLGDTAMYLCATRRVESLNTEAFFGQGTRLTVV.

The gene calls are TRBV4-1 and TRBJ1-5; D might be TRBD1 (5 bases). This CDR3 contains 16 residues. Between the trimmed V and J ends, which lost 5 bases and 2 bases, there was a span of 16 bases. The germline CDR1 and CDR2 sequences are MGHRA and YSYEKL. For the CDR3, the DNA is TGCGCCAGCAGCTTCCAACCGGGGGAGGGCAATCAGCCCCAGCATTTT. Residues: CASSFQPGEGNQPQHF.

This clonotype was detected ten times or more. V and J are TRBV27 and TRBJ1-4; 10 bases align to TRBD1. CDR3 length: 15 amino acids. CDR1 and CDR2 (germline): MNHEY, SMNVEV (reference sequence). Losses at the gene ends were 6 bases for V and 6 bases for J; bases not matched to a gene: 7. In DNA, the CDR3 is TGTGCCAGCAGATTAGCGGGACAGGGGTATGAAAAACTGTTTTTT. This translates into CASRLAGQGYEKLFF.

The chain has TRBV7-8 and TRBJ2-5; D uncertain. Trimming took 5 bases from V and 4 from J, leaving 5 bases between them. This CDR3 is 11 amino acids long. Germline V CDR1 and CDR2: SGHVS, FQNEAQ. The CDR3: CASSPIETQYF. CDR3 DNA sequence: TGTGCCAGCAGCCCAATAGAGACCCAGTACTTC.

This clonotype was counted at least ten times. V usage is TRBV20-1 and J usage is TRBJ2-7, with a weak D call TRBD1 (6 bases). This CDR3 comprises 11 residues. The germline V gene encodes CDR1 DFQATT and CDR2 SNEGSKA (reference sequence). Trimming shortened V by 8 bases and J by 5 bases, and 13 bases separated the two germline ends. CDR3 region: CSPSGGDEQYF. The CDR3 DNA sequence: TGCAGTCCCTCTGGGGGCGACGAGCAGTACTTC.

As concerns this clonotype: A junction end diverges from the germline sequence, so it may reflect a read error. The chain couples TRBV7-2 to TRBJ2-5; 7 bases match TRBD2. Looked up from germline, CDR1 is SGHTA and CDR2 is FQGNSA. CDR3 length: 16 residues. The CDR3 loop reads CASSLSLAENQEAQYF. CDR3 bases: TGTGCCAGCAGCTTAAGTCTAGCGGAGAACCAAGAGGCCCAGTACTTC.

The chain employs TRBV6-2 or TRBV6-3 and TRBJ2-7, with TRBD1 identical over 11 bases. The CDR3 runs 16 residues. Germline loops: CDR1 MNHEY, CDR2 SVGEGT. Unmatched junction bases numbered 8, after V lost 4 bases and J lost 3 bases. The chain's CDR3 is CASSSTPGTGGYEQYF. CDR3 coding DNA: TGTGCCAGCAGTTCCACTCCCGGGACAGGGGGCTACGAGCAGTACTTC.

In this sample, this clonotype turned up a few times. The chain is built from TRBV6-5 and TRBJ2-2, with 8 bases aligning to TRBD2. The CDR3 runs 16 residues. Germline V gene lookup returns CDR1 MNHEY and CDR2 SVGAGI. V shed 0 bases, J shed 4 bases, and the junction held 4 bases outside the gene matches. In DNA, the CDR3 is TGTGCCAGCAGTTACTCGAAACTAGCGGTCACCGGGGAGCTGTTTTTT. Protein sequence: CASSYSKLAVTGELFF.

Ten or more counts support this clonotype. The gene calls are TRBV27 and TRBJ1-2, with D perhaps matching TRBD1 (6 bases). This CDR3 spans 13 amino acids. The V and J ends lost 8 bases and 1 base respectively, with 11 bases between them. The germline CDR1 and CDR2 sequences are MNHEY and SMNVEV (reference sequence). For the CDR3, the DNA is TGTGCCAGCCGGAGACAGGTTAACTATGGCTACACCTTC. Protein sequence: CASRRQVNYGYTF.

Details on this clonotype: A much larger clone lies a single base off, so this may be a read error. The DNA of the CDR3 is TGTGCCAGCATTGAAGCGCTTTGGAACTCTGGAAACACCATATATTTT. This sequence encodes CASIEALWNSGNTIYF. The V call is TRBV6-1, the J call TRBJ1-3; no definite D call. Germline CDR1 is MNHNS and CDR2 is SASEGT. The CDR3 has 16 residues.

This clonotype has only a few counts. The chain has TRBV7-2 and TRBJ2-1; tentative D call: TRBD1 (6 bases). Germline CDR1 reads SGHTA; CDR2 reads FQGNSA. The ends were cut back, 6 bases at V and 4 bases at J, with 10 bases in the middle. The length of the CDR3 is 13 residues. DNA of the CDR3: TGTGCCAGCAGTTCCGGACAGTACAATGAGCAGTTCTTC. Translating it yields CASSSGQYNEQFF.

Of note for this clonotype: This CDR3 is missing its conserved last phenylalanine or tryptophan, likely due to a read error. The chain combines TRBV6-2 or TRBV6-3 with TRBJ1-1; weak D call: TRBD1 (6 bases). Trimming shortened V by 4 bases and J by 11 bases, and 20 bases separated the two germline ends. CDR3 length: 14 amino acids. The germline V gene encodes CDR1 MNHEY and CDR2 SVGEGT. CDR3 in amino acids: CASSLLLGTGKAFL. Written as DNA, the CDR3 is TGTGCCAGCAGTTTACTTTTAGGCACAGGGAAGGCTTTCCTA.